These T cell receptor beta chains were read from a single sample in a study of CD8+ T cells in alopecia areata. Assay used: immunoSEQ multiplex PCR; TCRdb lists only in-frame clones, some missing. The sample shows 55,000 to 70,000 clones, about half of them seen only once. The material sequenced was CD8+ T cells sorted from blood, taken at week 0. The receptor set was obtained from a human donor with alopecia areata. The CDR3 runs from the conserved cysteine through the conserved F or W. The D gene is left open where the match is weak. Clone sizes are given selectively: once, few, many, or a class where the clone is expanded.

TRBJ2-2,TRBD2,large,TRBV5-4,CASSAFGTSLSGELFF,TGTGCCAGCAGCGCGTTTGGGACTAGCCTCTCCGGGGAGCTGTTTTTT
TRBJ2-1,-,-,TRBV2,CASRPPANNEQFF,TGTGCCAGCAGACCCCCAGCCAACAATGAGCAGTTCTTC
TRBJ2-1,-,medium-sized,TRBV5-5,CASSLVGPEQFF,TGTGCCAGCAGCTTGGTAGGGCCTGAGCAGTTCTTC
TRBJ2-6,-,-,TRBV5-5,CASSQDISGANVLTF,TGCGCCAGCAGCCAAGATATCTCTGGGGCCAACGTCCTGACTTTC
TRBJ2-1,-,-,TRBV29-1,CSGREQTYNEQFF,TGCAGCGGACGGGAGCAGACCTACAATGAGCAGTTCTTC
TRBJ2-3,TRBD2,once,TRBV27,CASGVGGRTDTQYF,TGTGCCAGCGGGGTGGGAGGGAGGACAGATACGCAGTATTTT
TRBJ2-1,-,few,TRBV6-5,CASSLLGLGSGEQFF,TGTGCCAGCAGTTTATTGGGGCTAGGGAGCGGTGAGCAGTTCTTC
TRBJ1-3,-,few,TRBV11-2,CASSLSGASSGNTIYF,TGTGCCAGCAGCTTAAGTGGCGCCAGCTCTGGAAACACCATATATTTT
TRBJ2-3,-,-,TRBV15,CATSRDPSVSSTDTQYF,TGTGCCACCAGCAGAGATCCTAGCGTCTCTAGCACAGATACGCAGTATTTT
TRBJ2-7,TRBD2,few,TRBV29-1,CSVVSGRAYEQYF,TGCAGCGTGGTTAGCGGGAGGGCCTACGAGCAGTACTTC
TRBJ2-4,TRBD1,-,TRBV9,CASSISQGANLNIQYF,TGTGCCAGCAGCATCTCACAGGGGGCGAACTTAAACATTCAGTACTTC
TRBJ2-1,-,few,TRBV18,CASSPTPARDEQFF,TGTGCCAGCTCACCTACGCCTGCCAGGGATGAGCAGTTCTTC
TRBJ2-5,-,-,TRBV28,CASSLGETQYF,TGTGCCAGCAGTCTTGGGGAGACCCAGTACTTC
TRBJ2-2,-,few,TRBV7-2,CASTLGYTGELFF,TGTGCCAGCACCCTCGGATACACCGGGGAGCTGTTTTTT
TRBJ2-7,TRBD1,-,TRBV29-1,CSVETGGIDEQYF,TGCAGCGTTGAAACAGGGGGCATCGACGAGCAGTACTTC
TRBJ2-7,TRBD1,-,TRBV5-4,CASSPGQGDYEQYF,TGTGCCTCAAGCCCGGGACAGGGAGATTACGAGCAGTACTTC
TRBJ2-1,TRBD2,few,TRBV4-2,CASSDRTSGRAEVNEQFF,TGTGCCAGCAGCGACCGGACTAGCGGGAGGGCCGAGGTGAATGAGCAGTTCTTC
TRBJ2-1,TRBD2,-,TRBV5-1,CASSLVPSGRYNEQFF,TGCGCCAGCAGCTTGGTTCCTAGCGGGAGGTACAATGAGCAGTTCTTC
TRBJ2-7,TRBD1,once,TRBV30,CAWSKGTGDEQYF,TGTGCCTGGAGTAAAGGGACAGGGGACGAGCAGTACTTC
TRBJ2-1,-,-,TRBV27,CASSLGVINEQFF,TGTGCCAGCAGTTTAGGGGTGATCAATGAGCAGTTCTTC
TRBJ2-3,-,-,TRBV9,CASSVSDPSTDTQYF,TGTGCCAGCAGCGTCTCCGACCCTAGCACAGATACGCAGTATTTT
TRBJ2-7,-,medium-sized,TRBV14,CASSQEWGAEQYF,TGTGCCAGCAGCCAAGAATGGGGGGCTGAGCAGTACTTC
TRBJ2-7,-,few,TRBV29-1,CSVESAYSYEQYF,TGCAGCGTTGAGTCGGCCTACTCCTACGAGCAGTACTTC
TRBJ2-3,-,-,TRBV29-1,CSGTEGGSTDTQYF,TGCAGCGGGACCGAGGGGGGAAGCACAGATACGCAGTATTTT
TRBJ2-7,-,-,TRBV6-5,CASSPREGYEQYF,TGTGCCAGTTCCCCACGGGAAGGCTACGAGCAGTACTTC
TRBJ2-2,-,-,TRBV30,CARGAELTLFTGELFF,TGTGCCAGGGGGGCAGAGCTAACCCTTTTCACCGGGGAGCTGTTTTTT
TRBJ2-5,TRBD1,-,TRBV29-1,CSGEGAGRFPQYF,TGCAGCGGCGAGGGGGCAGGCCGGTTTCCCCAGTACTTC
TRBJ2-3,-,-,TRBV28,CASIKGDRSTDTQYF,TGTGCCAGCATAAAAGGCGACAGATCCACAGATACGCAGTATTTT
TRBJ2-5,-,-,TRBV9,CASSLGTVNQETQYF,TGTGCCAGCAGCCTAGGGACGGTTAACCAAGAGACCCAGTACTTC
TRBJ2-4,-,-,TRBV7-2,CASSLSGPKNIQYF,TGTGCCAGCAGCTTATCAGGGCCCAAAAACATTCAGTACTTC
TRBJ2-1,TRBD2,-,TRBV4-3,CASSQDPGGRQFF,TGCGCCAGCAGCCAAGATCCGGGGGGGAGGCAGTTCTTC
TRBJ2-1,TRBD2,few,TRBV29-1,CSATGLATYNEQFF,TGCAGCGCTACGGGACTAGCGACCTACAATGAGCAGTTCTTC
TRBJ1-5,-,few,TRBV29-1,CSVEEGDNNQPQHF,TGCAGCGTTGAAGAGGGGGACAACAATCAGCCCCAGCATTTT
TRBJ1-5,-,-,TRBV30,CAWSVMGFQPQHF,TGTGCCTGGAGCGTTATGGGGTTCCAGCCCCAGCATTTT
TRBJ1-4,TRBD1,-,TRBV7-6,CASSARDRGTNEKLFF,TGTGCCAGCAGCGCCCGGGACAGGGGAACTAATGAAAAACTGTTTTTT
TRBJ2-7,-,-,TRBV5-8,CASSLIRGKAYEQYF,TGTGCCAGCAGCTTGATCCGGGGCAAGGCCTACGAGCAGTACTTC
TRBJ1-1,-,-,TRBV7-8,CASLGGNTEAFF,TGTGCCAGCCTTGGGGGGAACACTGAAGCTTTCTTT
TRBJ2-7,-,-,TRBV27,CASSPGSHEQYF,TGTGCCAGCAGTCCCGGGTCCCACGAGCAGTACTTC
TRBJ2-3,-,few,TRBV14,CASSQDLIGRDTDTQYF,TGTGCCAGCAGCCAAGATCTTATCGGCCGGGACACAGATACGCAGTATTTT
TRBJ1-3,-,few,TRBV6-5,CASSSLWGSGNTIYF,TGTGCCAGCAGTTCCCTTTGGGGCTCTGGAAACACCATATATTTT